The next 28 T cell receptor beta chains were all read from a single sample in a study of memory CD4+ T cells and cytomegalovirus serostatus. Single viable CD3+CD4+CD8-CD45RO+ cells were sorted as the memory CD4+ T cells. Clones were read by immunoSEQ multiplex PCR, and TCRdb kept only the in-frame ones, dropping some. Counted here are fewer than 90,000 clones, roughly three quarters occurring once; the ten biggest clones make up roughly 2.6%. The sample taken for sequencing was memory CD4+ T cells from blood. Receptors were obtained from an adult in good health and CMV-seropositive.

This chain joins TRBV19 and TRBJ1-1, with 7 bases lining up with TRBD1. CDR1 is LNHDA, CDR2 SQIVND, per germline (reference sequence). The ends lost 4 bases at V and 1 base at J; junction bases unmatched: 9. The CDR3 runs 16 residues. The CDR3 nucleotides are TGTGCCAGTAGTAAGTGGACAGGAGGGGAGAACACTGAAGCTTTCTTT. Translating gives CASSKWTGGENTEAFF.

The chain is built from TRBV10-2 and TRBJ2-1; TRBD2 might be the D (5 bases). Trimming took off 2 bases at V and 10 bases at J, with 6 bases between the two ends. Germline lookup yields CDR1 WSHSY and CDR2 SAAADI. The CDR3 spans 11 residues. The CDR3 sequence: CASSETREQFF. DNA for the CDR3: TGCGCCAGCAGTGAGACTAGAGAGCAGTTCTTC.

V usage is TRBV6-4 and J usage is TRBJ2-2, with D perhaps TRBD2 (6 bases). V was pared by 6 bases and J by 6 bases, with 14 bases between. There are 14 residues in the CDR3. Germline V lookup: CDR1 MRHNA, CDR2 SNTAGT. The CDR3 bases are TGTGCCAGCAGCCGGGACTTCGCCGCCGGGGAGCTGTTTTTT. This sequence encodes CASSRDFAAGELFF.

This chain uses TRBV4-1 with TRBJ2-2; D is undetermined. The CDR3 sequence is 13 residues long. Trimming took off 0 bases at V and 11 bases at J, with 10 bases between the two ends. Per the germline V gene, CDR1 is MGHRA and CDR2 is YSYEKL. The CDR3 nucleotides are TGCGCCAGCAGCCAAGAAAGGCCCCGCGAGCTGTTTTTT. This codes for CASSQERPRELFF.

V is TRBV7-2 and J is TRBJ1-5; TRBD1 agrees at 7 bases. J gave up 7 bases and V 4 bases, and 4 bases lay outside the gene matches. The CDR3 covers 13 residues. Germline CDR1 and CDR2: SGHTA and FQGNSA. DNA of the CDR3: TGTGCCAGCAGCTACAGGGGTGAGCAGCCCCAGCATTTT. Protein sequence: CASSYRGEQPQHF.

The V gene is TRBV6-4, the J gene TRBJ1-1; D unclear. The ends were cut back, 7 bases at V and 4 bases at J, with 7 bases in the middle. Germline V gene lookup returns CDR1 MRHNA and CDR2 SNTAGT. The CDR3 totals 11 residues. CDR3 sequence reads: CASIGPTEAFF. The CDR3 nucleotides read TGTGCCAGCATTGGGCCCACTGAAGCTTTCTTT.

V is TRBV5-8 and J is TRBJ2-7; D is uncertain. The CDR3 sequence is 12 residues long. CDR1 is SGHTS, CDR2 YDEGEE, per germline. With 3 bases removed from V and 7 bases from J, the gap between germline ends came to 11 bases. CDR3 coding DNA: TGTGCCAGCAGCTCAAGGGTGGGGGAGCAGTACTTC. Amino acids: CASSSRVGEQYF.

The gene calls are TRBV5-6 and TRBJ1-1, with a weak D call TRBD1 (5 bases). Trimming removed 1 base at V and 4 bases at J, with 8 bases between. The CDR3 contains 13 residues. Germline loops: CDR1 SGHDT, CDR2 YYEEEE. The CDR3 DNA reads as TGTGCCAGCAGCTTGTGGGGGGTCACTGAAGCTTTCTTT. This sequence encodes CASSLWGVTEAFF.

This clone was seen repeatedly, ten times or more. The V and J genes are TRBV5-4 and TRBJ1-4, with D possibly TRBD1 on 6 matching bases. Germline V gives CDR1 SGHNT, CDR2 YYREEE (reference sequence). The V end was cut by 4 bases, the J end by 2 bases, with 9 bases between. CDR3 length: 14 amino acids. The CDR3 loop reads CASSQTGTNEKLFF. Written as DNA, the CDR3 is TGTGCCAGCAGCCAGACAGGCACTAATGAAAAACTGTTTTTT. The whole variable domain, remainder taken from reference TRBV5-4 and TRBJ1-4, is ETGVTQSPTHLIKTRGQQVTLRCSSQSGHNTVSWYQQALGQGPQFIFQYYREEENGRGNFPPRFSGLQFPNYSSELNVNALELDDSALYLCASSQTGTNEKLFFGSGTQLSVL.

CDR3 sequence (DNA): TGTGCCAGCAGCGACAGCAGACAGGGCCCGGATCAGCCCCAGCATTTT. Protein sequence: CASSDSRQGPDQPQHF. The V call is TRBV5-4, the J call TRBJ1-5; TRBD1 matches at 7 bases. Trimming at V came to 4 bases and at J to 5 bases, leaving 12 bases not matched to a gene. The germline CDR1 and CDR2 sequences are SGHNT and YYREEE (reference sequence). The CDR3 has 16 amino acids.

As DNA, the CDR3 is TGTGCCAGCAGCGGGGAAGGCCCGTCCTGGACTACCAACTACAATGAGCAGTTCTTC. Translated, it gives CASSGEGPSWTTNYNEQFF. The genes are TRBV9 and TRBJ2-1, with a tentative D call TRBD2 (6 bases). CDR1 SGDLS and CDR2 YYNGEE come from the germline V gene. V shed 3 bases and J shed 3 bases, with 25 bases lying between them. This CDR3 is 19 amino acids long.

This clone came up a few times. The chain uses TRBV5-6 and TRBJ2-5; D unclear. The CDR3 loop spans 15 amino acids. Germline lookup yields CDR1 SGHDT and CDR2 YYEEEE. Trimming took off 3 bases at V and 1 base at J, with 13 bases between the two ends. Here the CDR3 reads CASSSVVAPQETQYF. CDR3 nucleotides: TGTGCCAGCAGCTCAGTAGTAGCCCCCCAAGAGACCCAGTACTTC.

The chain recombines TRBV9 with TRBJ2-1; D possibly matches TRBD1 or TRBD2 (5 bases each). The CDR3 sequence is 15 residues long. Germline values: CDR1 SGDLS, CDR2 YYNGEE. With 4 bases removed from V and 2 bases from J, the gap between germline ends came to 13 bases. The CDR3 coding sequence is TGTGCCAGCAGCCCAAGGGACCGCACCTACAATGAGCAGTTCTTC. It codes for CASSPRDRTYNEQFF.

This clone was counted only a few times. The CDR3 nucleotides are TGTGCCAGCAGCTTAATCCGTCTCCCTGAAGCTTTCTTT. Its protein is CASSLIRLPEAFF. The V call is TRBV11-3, the J call TRBJ1-1; no clear D gene. The germline gives CDR1 SGHNT, CDR2 YENEEA. Between the trimmed V and J ends, which lost 2 bases and 6 bases, there was a span of 10 bases. The CDR3 has 13 amino acids.

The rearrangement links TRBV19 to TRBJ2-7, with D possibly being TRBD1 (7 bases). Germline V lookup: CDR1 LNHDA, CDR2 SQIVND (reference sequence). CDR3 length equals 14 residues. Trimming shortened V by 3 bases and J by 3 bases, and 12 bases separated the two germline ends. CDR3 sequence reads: CASSMTGRNYEQYF. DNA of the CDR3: TGTGCCAGTAGTATGACAGGGAGGAACTACGAGCAGTACTTC.

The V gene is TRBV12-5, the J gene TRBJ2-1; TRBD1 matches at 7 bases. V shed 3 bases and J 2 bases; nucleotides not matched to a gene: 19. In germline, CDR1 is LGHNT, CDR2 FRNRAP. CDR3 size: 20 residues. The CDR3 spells CASGLPRQGLLLGTYNEQFF. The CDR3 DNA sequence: TGTGCTAGTGGTTTACCCCGACAGGGTCTTTTGTTAGGGACCTACAATGAGCAGTTCTTC.

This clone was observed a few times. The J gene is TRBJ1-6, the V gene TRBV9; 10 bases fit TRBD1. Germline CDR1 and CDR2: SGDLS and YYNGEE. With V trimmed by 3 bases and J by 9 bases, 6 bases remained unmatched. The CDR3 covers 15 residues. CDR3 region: CASSAETGGGSPLHF. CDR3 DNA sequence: TGTGCCAGCAGCGCGGAGACAGGGGGCGGTTCACCCCTCCACTTT.

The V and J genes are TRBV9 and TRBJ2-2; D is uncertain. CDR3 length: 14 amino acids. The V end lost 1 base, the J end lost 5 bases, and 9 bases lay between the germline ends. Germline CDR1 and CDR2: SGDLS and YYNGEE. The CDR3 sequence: CASSVLTETGELFF. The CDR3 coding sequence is TGTGCCAGCAGCGTATTGACCGAGACCGGGGAGCTGTTTTTT.

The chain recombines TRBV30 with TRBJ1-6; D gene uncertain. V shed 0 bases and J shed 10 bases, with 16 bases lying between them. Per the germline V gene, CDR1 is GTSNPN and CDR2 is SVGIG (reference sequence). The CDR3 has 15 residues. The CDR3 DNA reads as TGTGCCTGGAGTGTATCGATCGGCTTTGGATCACCCCTCCACTTT. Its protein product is CAWSVSIGFGSPLHF.

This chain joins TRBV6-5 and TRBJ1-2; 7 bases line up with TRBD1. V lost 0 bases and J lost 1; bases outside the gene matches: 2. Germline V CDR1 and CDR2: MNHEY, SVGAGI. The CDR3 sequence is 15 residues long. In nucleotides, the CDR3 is TGTGCCAGCAGTTACTCGGGGACAGATAACTATGGCTACACCTTC. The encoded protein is CASSYSGTDNYGYTF.

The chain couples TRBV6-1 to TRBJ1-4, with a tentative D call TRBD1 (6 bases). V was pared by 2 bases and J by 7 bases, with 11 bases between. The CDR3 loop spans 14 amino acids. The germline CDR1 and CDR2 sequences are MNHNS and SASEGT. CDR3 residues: CASSERGAGEKLFF. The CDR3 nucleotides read TGTGCCAGCAGTGAAAGGGGGGCCGGTGAAAAACTGTTTTTT.

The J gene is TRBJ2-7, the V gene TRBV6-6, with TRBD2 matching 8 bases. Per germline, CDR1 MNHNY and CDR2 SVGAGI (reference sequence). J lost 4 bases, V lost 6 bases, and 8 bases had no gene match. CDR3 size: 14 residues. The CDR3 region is CASRLGLGLYEQYV. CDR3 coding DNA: TGTGCCAGCAGATTGGGACTAGGTTTGTACGAGCAGTACGTC.

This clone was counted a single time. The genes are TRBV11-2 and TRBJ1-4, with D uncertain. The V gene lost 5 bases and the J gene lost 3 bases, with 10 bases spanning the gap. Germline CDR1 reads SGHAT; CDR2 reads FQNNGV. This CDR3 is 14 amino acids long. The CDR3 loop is CASSPGRSNEKLFF. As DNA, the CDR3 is TGTGCCAGCAGCCCAGGCCGGTCTAATGAAAAACTGTTTTTT.

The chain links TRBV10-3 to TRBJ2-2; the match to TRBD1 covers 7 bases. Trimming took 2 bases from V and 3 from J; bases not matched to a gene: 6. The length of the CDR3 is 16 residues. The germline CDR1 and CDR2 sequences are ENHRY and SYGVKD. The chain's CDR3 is CAISEGDRSDTGELFF. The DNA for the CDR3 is TGTGCCATCAGTGAGGGGGACAGAAGCGACACCGGGGAGCTGTTTTTT.

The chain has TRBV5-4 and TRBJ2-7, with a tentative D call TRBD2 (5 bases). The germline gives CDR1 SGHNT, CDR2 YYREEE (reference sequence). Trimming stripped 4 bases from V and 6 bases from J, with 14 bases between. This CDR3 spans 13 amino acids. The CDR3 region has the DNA TGTGCCAGCAGCCGAGGCGGGCTGCGCGAGCAGTACGTC. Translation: CASSRGGLREQYV.

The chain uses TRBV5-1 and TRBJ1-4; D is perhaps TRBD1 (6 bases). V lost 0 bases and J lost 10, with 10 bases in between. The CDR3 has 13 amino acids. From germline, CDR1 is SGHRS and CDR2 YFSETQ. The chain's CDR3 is CASSLVDRAKLFF. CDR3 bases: TGCGCCAGCAGCTTGGTGGACAGAGCAAAACTGTTTTTT.

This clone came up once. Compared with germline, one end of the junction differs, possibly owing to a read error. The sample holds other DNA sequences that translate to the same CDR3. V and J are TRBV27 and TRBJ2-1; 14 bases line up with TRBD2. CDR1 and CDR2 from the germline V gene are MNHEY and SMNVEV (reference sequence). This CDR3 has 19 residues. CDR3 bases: TGCGCCAGCAGTCACGCCGCGACTAGCGGGAGGGTGTCCTACAATGAGCAGTTCTTC. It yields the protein CASSHAATSGRVSYNEQFF.

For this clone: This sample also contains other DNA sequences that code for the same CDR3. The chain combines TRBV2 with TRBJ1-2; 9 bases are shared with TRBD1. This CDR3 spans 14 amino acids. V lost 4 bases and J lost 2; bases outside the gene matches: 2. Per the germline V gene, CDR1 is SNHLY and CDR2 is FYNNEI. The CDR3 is CASSGDRENYGYTF. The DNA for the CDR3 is TGTGCCAGCAGTGGGGACAGGGAGAACTATGGCTACACCTTC.